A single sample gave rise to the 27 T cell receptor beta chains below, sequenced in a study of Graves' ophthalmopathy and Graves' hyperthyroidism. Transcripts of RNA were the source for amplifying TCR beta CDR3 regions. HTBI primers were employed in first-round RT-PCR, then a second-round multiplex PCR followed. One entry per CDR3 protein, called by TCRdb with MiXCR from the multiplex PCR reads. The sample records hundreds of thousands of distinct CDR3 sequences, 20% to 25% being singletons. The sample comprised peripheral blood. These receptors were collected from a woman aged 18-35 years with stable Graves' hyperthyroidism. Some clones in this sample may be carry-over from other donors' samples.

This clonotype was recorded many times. The CDR3, as DNA: TGTGCCAGCAGTTTTGCATATCAAGAGACCCAGTACTTC. It is translated as CASSFAYQETQYF. The chain links TRBV27 to TRBJ2-5, with D unresolved. The CDR3 loop spans 13 amino acids. Germline CDR1 MNHEY, CDR2 SMNVEV (reference sequence). Trimming removed 3 bases at V and 2 bases at J, with 7 bases between.

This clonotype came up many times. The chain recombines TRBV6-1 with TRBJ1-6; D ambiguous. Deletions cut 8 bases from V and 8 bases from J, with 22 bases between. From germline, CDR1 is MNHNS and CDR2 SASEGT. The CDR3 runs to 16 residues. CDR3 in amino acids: CASCSPRTRWDSPLHF. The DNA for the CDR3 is TGTGCCAGCTGCAGCCCCAGGACCCGGTGGGATTCACCCCTCCACTTT.

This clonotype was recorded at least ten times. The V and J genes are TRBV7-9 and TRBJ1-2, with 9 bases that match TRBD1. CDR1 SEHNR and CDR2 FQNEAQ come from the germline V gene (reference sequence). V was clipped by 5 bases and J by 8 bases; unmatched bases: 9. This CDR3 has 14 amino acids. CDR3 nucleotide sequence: TGTGCCAGCAGCCCCGGGACAGGGAGAGGGGGCTACACCTTC. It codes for CASSPGTGRGGYTF.

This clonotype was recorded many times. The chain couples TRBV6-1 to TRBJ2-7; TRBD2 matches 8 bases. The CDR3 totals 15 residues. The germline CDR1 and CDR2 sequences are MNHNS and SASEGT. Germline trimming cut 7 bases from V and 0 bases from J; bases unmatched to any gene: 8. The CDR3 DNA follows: TGTGCCAGCAAGCCGACTAGCGCGAGCTCCTACGAGCAGTACTTC. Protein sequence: CASKPTSASSYEQYF.

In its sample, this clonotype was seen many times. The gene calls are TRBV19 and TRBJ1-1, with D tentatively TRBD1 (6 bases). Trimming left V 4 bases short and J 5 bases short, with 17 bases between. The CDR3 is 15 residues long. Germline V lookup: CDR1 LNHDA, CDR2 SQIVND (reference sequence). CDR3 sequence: CASSTRGGKRTEAFF. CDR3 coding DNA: TGTGCCAGTAGTACCCGAGGGGGGAAAAGGACTGAAGCTTTCTTT.

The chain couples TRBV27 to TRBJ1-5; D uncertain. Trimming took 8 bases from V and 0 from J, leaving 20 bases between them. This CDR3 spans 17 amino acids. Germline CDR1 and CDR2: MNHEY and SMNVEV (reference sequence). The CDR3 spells CASLCTPPVYSNQPQHF. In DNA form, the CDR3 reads TGTGCCAGCCTCTGCACCCCCCCTGTATATAGCAATCAGCCCCAGCATTTT.

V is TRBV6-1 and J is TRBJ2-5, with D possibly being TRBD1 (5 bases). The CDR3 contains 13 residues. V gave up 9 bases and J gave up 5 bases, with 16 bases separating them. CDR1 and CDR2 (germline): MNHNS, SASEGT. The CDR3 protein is CASLQVAGETQYF. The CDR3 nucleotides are TGTGCCAGTCTGCAGGTTGCAGGGGAGACCCAGTACTTC.

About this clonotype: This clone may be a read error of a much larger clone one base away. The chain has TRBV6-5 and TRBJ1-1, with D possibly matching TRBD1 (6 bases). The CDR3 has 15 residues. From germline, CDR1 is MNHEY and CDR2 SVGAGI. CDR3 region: CASSLGAPMNTEAIF. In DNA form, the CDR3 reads TGTGCCAGCAGTTTGGGGGCCCCCATGAACACTGAAGCTATCTTT.

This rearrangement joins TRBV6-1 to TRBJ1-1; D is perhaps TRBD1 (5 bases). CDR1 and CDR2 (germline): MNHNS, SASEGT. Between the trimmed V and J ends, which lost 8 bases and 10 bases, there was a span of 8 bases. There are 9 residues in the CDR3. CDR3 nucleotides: TGTGCCAGCCTCGGGGGAGCTTTCTTT. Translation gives CASLGGAFF.

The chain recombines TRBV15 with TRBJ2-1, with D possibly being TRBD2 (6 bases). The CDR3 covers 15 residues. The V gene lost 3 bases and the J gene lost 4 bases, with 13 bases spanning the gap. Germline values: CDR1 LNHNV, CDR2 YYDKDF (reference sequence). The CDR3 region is CATSSAWGVYNEQFF. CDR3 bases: TGTGCCACCAGCAGCGCCTGGGGGGTTTACAATGAGCAGTTCTTC.

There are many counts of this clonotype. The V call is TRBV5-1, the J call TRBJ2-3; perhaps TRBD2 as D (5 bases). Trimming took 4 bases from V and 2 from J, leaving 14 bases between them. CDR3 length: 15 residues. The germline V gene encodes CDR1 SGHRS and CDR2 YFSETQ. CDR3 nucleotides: TGCGCCAGCAGCACGGACCCGGGGTCCACAGATACGCAGTATTTT. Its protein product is CASSTDPGSTDTQYF.

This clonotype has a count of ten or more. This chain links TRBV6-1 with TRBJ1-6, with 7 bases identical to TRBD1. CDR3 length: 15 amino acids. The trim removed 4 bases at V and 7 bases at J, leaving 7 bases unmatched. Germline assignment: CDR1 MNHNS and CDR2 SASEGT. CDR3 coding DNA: TGTGCCAGCAGTGTCACAGGGGTTGGGAATTCACCCCTCCACTTT. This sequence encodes CASSVTGVGNSPLHF.

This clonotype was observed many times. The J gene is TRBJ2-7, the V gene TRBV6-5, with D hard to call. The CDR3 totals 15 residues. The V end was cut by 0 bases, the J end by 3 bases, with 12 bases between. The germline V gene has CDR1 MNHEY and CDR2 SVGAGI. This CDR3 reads CASSYSLNGDYEQYF. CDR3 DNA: TGTGCCAGCAGTTACTCCCTTAATGGGGACTACGAGCAGTACTTC.

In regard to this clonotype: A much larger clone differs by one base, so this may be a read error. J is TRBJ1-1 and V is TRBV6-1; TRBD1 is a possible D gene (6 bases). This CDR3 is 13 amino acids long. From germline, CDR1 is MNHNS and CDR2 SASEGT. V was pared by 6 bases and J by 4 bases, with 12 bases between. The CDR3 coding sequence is TGTGCCAGCAGCGGCAGGGGTGTCACTGAAGCTTTCTTT. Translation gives CASSGRGVTEAFF.

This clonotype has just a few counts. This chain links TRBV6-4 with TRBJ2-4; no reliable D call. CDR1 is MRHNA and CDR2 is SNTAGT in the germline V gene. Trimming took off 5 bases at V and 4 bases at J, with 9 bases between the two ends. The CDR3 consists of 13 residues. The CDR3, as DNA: TGTGCCAGCAGTTACGGGCCTAAAAACATTCAGTACTTC. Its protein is CASSYGPKNIQYF.

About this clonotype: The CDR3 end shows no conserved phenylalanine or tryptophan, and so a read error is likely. As DNA, the CDR3 is TGTGCCAGCAGTGCCGAAGGTCAGGGGTCGGACACTGAAGCTTTCTAT. Encoded protein: CASSAEGQGSDTEAFY. The V and J genes are TRBV6-1 and TRBJ1-1, with D perhaps TRBD1 (6 bases). Trimming removed 4 bases at V and 3 bases at J, with 18 bases between. Germline assignment: CDR1 MNHNS and CDR2 SASEGT. The CDR3 extends over 16 amino acids.

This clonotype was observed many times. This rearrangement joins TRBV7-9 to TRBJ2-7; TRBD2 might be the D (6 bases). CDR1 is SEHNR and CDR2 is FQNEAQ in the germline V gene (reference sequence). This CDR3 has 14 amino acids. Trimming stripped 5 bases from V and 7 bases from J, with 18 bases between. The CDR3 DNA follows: TGTGCCAGCAGCCCTAAAGGGAGGTTGGAGGAGCAGTACTTC. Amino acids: CASSPKGRLEEQYF.

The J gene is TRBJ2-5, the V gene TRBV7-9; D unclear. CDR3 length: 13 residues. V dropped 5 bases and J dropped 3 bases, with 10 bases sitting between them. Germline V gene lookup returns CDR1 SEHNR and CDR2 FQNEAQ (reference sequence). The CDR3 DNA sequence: TGTGCCAGCAGCGACGGCCGGGAAGAGACCCAGTACTTC. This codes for CASSDGREETQYF.

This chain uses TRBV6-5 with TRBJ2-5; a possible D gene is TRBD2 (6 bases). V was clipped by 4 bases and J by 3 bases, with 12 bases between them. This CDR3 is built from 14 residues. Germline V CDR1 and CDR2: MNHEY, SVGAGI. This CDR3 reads CASSFALAKETQYF. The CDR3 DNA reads TGTGCCAGCAGTTTCGCACTAGCTAAAGAGACCCAGTACTTC.

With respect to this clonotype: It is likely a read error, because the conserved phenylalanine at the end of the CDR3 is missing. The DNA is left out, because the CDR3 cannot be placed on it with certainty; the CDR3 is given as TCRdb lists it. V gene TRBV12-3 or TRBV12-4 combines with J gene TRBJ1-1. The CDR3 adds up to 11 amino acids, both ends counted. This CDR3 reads CASSLGEEACY.

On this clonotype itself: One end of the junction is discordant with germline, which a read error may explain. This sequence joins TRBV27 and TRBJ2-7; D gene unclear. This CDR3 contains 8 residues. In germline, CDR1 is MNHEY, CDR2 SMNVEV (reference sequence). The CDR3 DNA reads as TGTGCCAGCAGTTTGGACCCTTTC. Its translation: CASSLDPF.

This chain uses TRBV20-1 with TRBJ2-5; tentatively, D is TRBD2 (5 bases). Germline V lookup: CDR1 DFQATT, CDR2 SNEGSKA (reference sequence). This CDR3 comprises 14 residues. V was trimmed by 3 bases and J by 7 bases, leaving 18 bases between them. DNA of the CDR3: TGCAGTGCTAGGGGTCGGGGTGCCATTGGGACCCAGTACTTC. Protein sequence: CSARGRGAIGTQYF.

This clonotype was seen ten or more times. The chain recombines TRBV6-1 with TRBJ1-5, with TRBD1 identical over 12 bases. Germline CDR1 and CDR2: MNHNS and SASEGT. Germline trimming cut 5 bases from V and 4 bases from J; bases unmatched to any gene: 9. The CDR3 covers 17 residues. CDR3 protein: CASSQTGTGGANQPQHF. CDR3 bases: TGTGCCAGCAGTCAAACCGGGACAGGGGGCGCGAATCAGCCCCAGCATTTT.

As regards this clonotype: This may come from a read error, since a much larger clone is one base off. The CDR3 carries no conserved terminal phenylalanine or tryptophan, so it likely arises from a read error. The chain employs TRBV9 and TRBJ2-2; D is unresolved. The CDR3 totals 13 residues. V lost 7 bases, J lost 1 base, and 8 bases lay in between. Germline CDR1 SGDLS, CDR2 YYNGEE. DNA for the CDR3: TGTGCCAGCGAGGAGTTGAACACCGGGGAGCTGTTTGTT. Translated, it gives CASEELNTGELFV.

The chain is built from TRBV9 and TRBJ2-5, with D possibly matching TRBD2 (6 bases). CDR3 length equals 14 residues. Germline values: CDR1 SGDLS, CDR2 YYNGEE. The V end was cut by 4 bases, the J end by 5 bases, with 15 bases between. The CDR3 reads CASSRGAGTETQYF. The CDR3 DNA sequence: TGTGCCAGCAGCCGCGGTGCGGGAACCGAGACCCAGTACTTC.

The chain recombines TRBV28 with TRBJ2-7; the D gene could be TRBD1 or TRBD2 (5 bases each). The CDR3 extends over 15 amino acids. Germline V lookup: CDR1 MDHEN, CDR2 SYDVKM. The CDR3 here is CASHRGEGLNYEQCV. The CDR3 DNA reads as TGTGCCAGCCACCGGGGCGAGGGTCTAAACTACGAGCAGTGCGTG.

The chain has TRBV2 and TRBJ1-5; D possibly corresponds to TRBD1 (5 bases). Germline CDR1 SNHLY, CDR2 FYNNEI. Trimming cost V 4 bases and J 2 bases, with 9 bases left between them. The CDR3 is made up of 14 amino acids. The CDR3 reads CASSVRGRNQPQHF. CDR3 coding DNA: TGTGCCAGCAGTGTGAGGGGACGCAATCAGCCCCAGCATTTT.